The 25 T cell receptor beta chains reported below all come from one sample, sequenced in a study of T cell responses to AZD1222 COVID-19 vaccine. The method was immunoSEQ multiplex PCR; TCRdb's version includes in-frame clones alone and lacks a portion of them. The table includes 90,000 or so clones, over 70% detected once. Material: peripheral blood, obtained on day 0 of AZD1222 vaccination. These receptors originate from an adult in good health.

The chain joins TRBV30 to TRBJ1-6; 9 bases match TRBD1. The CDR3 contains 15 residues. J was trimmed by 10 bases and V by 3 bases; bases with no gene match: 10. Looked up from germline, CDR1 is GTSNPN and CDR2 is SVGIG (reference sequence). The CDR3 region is CAWRTTGGPKSPLHF. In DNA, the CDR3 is TGTGCCTGGAGGACGACAGGGGGACCTAAATCACCCCTCCACTTT.

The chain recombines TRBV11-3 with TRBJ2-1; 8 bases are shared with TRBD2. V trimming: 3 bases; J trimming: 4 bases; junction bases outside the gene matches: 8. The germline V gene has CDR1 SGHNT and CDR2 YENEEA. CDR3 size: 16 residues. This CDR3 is CASSFGTSYGYNEQFF. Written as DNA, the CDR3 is TGTGCCAGCAGCTTTGGGACTAGTTATGGTTACAATGAGCAGTTCTTC.

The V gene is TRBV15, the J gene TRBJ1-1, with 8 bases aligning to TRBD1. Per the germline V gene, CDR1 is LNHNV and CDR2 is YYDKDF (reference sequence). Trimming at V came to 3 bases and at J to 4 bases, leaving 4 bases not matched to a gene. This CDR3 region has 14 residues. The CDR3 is CATSSSGGPTEAFF. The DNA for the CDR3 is TGTGCCACCAGCAGTTCAGGGGGCCCCACTGAAGCTTTCTTT.

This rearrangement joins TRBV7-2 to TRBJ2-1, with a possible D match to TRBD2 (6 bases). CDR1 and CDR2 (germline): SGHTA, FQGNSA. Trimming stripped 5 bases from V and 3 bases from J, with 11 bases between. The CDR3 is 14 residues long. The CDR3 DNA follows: TGTGCCAGCAGCCGGGAGTCGGGCTACAATGAGCAGTTCTTC. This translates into CASSRESGYNEQFF.

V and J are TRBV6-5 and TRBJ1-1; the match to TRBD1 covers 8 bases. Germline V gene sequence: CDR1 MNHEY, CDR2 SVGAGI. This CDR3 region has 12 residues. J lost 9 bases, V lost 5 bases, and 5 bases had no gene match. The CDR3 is CASSPGQGKAFF. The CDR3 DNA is TGTGCCAGCAGTCCCGGACAGGGAAAAGCTTTCTTT.

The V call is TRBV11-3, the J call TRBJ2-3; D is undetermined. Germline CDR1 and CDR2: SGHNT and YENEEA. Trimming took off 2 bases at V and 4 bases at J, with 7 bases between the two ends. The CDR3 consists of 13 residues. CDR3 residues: CASSLTQADTQYF. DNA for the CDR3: TGTGCCAGCAGCTTAACCCAGGCAGATACGCAGTATTTT.

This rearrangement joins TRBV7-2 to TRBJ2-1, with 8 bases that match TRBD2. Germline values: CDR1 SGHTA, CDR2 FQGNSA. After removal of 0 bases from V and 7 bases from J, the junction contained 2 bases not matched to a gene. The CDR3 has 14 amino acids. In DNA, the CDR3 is TGTGCCAGCAGCTTAGCCTTAGCGGGAAATGAGCAGTTCTTC. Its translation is CASSLALAGNEQFF.

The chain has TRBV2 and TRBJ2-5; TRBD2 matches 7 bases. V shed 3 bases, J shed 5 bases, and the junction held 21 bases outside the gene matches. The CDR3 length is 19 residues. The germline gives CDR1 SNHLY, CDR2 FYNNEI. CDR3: CASSDRLAAKTLGMETQYF. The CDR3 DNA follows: TGTGCCAGCAGTGATCGGCTAGCGGCTAAAACCCTCGGGATGGAGACCCAGTACTTC. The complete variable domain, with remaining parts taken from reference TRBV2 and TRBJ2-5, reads EPEVTQTPSHQVTQMGQEVILRCVPISNHLYFYWYRQILGQKVEFLVSFYNNEISEKSEIFDDQFSVERPDGSNFTLKIRSTKLEDSAMYFCASSDRLAAKTLGMETQYFGPGTRLLVL.

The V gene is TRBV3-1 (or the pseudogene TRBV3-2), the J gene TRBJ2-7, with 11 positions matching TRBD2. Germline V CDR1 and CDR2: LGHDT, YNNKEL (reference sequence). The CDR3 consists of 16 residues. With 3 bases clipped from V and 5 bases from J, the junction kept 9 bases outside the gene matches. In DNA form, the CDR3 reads TGTGCCAGCAGCCACACTAGCGGGAGCATATATAACGAGCAGTACTTC. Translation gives CASSHTSGSIYNEQYF.

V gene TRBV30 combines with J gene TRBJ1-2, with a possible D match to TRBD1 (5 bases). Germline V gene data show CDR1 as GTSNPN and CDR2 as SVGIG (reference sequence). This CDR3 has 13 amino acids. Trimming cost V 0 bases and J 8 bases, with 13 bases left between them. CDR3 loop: CAWSVGGGTGYTF. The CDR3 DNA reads TGTGCCTGGAGTGTTGGGGGGGGTACCGGCTACACCTTC.

The CDR3 spells CASSQVGTSGSRRTYNEQFF. CDR3 DNA sequence: TGTGCCAGCAGCCAAGTTGGGACTAGCGGGAGCAGGAGGACCTACAATGAGCAGTTCTTC. The rearrangement joins TRBV14 to TRBJ2-1; 14 bases fit TRBD2. Germline CDR1 and CDR2: SGHDN and FVKESK. The CDR3 is 20 residues long. Unmatched junction bases numbered 10, after V lost 1 base and J lost 2 bases.

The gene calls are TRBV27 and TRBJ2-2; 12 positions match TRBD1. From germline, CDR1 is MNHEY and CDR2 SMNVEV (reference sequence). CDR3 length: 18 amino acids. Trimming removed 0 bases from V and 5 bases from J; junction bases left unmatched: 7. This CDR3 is CASSLSRGQGAGTGELFF. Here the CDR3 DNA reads TGTGCCAGCAGTTTATCGAGGGGACAGGGGGCTGGAACCGGGGAGCTGTTTTTT.

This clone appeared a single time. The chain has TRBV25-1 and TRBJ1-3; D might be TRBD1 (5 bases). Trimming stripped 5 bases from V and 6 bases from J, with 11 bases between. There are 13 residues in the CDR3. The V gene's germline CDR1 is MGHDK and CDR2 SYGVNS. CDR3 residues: CASSPMDKNTIYF. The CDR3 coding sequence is TGTGCCAGCAGTCCGATGGACAAAAACACCATATATTTT.

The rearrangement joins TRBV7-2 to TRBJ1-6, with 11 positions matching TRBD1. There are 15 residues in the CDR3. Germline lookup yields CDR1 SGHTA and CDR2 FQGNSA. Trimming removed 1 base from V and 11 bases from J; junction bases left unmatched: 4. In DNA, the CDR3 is TGTGCCAGCAGCTTAGGGTCGGGACAGGGGGCACCCCTCCACTTT. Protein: CASSLGSGQGAPLHF.

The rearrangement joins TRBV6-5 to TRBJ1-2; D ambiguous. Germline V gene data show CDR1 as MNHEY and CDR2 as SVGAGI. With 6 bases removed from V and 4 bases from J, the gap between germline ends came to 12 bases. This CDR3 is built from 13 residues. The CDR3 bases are TGTGCCAGCAGAAGAACTGCCGTCTATGGCTACACCTTC. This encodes CASRRTAVYGYTF.

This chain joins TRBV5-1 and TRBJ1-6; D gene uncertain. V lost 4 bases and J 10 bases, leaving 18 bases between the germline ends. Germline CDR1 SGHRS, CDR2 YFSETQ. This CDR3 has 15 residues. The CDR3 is CASSANGVPNSPLHF. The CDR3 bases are TGCGCCAGCAGCGCCAACGGGGTTCCCAACTCACCCCTCCACTTT.

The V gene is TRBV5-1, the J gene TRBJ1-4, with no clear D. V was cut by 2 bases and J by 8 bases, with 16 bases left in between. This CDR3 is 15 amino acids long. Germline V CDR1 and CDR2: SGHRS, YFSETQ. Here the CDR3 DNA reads TGCGCCAGCAGCTTAGATCGCCTAAGTAGGGAAAAACTGTTTTTT. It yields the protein CASSLDRLSREKLFF.

DNA for the CDR3: TGTGCCAGCAGCTTGCGGGAAGGTTCTTTAGATACGCAGTATTTT. It codes for CASSLREGSLDTQYF. The chain couples TRBV5-4 to TRBJ2-3; tentative D call: TRBD2 (5 bases). V lost 1 base, J lost 5 bases, and 14 bases lay in between. This CDR3 is built from 15 residues. Germline assignment: CDR1 SGHNT and CDR2 YYREEE (reference sequence).

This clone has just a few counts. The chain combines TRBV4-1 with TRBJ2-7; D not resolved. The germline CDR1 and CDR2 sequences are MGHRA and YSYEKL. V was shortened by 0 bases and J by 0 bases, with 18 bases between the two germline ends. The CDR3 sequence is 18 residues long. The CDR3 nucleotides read TGCGCCAGCAGCCAAGAAAATCCTCGGGCTTTTAGCTCCTACGAGCAGTACTTC. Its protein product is CASSQENPRAFSSYEQYF.

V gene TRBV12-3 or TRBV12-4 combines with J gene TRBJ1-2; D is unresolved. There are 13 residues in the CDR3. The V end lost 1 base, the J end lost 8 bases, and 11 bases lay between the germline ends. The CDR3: CASSLVLGGGYTF. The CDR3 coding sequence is TGTGCCAGCAGTTTAGTCCTCGGCGGAGGCTACACCTTC.

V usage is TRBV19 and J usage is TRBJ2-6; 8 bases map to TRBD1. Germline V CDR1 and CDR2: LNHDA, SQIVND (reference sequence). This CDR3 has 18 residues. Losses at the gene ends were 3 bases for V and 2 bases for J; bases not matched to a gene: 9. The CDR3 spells CASSIASRGQAGANVLTF. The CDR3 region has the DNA TGTGCCAGTAGTATTGCTTCCAGGGGGCAAGCTGGGGCCAACGTCCTGACTTTC.

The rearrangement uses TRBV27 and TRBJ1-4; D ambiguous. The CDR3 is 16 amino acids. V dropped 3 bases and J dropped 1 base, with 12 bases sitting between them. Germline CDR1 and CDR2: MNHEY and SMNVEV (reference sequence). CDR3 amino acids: CASSLRGRGTNEKLFF. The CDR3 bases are TGTGCCAGCAGTTTGCGGGGTAGAGGAACTAATGAAAAACTGTTTTTT.

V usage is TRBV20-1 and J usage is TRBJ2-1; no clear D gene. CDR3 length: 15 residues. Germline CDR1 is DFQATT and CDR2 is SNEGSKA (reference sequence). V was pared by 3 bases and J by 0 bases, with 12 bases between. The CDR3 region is CSASGPASSYNEQFF. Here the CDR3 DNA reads TGCAGTGCTAGTGGGCCGGCGAGCTCCTACAATGAGCAGTTCTTC.

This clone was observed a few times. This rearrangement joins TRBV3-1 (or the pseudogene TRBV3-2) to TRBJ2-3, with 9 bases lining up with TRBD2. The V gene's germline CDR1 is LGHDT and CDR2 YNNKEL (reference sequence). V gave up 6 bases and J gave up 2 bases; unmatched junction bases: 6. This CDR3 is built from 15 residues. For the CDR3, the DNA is TGTGCCAGCAGACTGACTAGCGGCTCCACAGATACGCAGTATTTT. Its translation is CASRLTSGSTDTQYF.

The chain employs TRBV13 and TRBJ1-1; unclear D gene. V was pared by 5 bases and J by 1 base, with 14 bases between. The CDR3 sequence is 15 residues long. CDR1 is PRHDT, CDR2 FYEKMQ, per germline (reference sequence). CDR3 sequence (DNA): TGTGCCAGCAGCCTTGACGCCGGAAGGAACACTGAAGCTTTCTTT. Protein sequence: CASSLDAGRNTEAFF. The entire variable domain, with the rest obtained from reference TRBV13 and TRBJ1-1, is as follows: AAGVIQSPRHLIKEKRETATLKCYPIPRHDTVYWYQQGPGQDPQFLISFYEKMQSDKGSIPDRFSAQQFSDYHSELNMSSLELGDSALYFCASSLDAGRNTEAFFGQGTRLTVV.